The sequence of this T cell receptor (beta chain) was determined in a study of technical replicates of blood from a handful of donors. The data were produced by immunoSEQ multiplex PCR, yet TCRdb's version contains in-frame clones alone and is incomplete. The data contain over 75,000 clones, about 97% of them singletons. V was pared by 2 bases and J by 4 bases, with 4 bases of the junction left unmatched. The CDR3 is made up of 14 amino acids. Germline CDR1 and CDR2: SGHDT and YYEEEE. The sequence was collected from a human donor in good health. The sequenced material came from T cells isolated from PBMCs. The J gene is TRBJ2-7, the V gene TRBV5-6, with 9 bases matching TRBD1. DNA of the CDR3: TGTGCCAGCAGCTTCCCACAGGGGGCGTACGAGCAGTACTTC. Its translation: CASSFPQGAYEQYF.